These 23 T cell receptor beta chains came from one sample sequenced in a study of cytomegalovirus exposure and HLA in healthy donors. PCR used 60 Vbeta primers and 13 Jbeta primers. The table came from immunoSEQ multiplex PCR; TCRdb's copy has only in-frame clones and leaves some out. Of about 120,000 clones in the sample, less than 65% were seen once. Specimen: PBMCs. Receptors originate from a man aged 35-49 years in good health and CMV-seropositive.

The chain has TRBV5-8 and TRBJ2-2, with D perhaps matching TRBD2 (5 bases). This CDR3 is 15 amino acids long. With 2 bases removed from V and 4 bases from J, the gap between germline ends came to 12 bases. The germline CDR1 and CDR2 sequences are SGHTS and YDEGEE. The DNA for the CDR3 is TGTGCCAGCAGCTTCGAGGGCCCGGGCACCGGGGAGCTGTTTTTT. As protein: CASSFEGPGTGELFF. Filled out from reference TRBV5-8 and TRBJ2-2, the complete variable domain reads EAGVTQSPTHLIKTRGQQATLRCSPISGHTSVYWYQQALGLGLQFLLWYDEGEERNRGNFPPRFSGRQFPNYSSELNVNALELEDSALYLCASSFEGPGTGELFFGEGSRLTVL.

The chain carries TRBV5-1 and TRBJ2-7, with 12 bases aligning to TRBD2. Germline V gene data show CDR1 as SGHRS and CDR2 as YFSETQ. CDR3 length equals 15 residues. J was trimmed by 2 bases and V by 5 bases; bases with no gene match: 5. The CDR3 DNA sequence: TGCGCCAGCAGTCCAAGACTAGCGGGAGCCTACGAGCAGTACTTC. It translates to CASSPRLAGAYEQYF.

This clone was seen only once. V gene TRBV30 combines with J gene TRBJ1-5, with D possibly being TRBD1 (5 bases). The V and J ends lost 2 bases and 4 bases respectively, with 15 bases between them. Germline CDR1 GTSNPN, CDR2 SVGIG (reference sequence). This CDR3 spans 15 amino acids. The CDR3 protein is CAWSWGLGENQPQHF. The CDR3, as DNA: TGTGCCTGGAGTTGGGGACTTGGAGAGAATCAGCCCCAGCATTTT.

V gene TRBV5-5 combines with J gene TRBJ2-1; 7 bases are a match to TRBD2. Germline values: CDR1 SGHKS, CDR2 YYEKEE (reference sequence). J was trimmed by 0 bases and V by 3 bases; bases with no gene match: 12. The CDR3 length is 18 residues. The chain's CDR3 is CASSSWGGGGSSYNEQFF. The CDR3 DNA reads as TGTGCCAGCAGCTCTTGGGGAGGTGGCGGGAGCTCCTACAATGAGCAGTTCTTC. The variable domain in full, with the rest retrieved from reference TRBV5-5 and TRBJ2-1, is DAGVTQSPTHLIKTRGQQVTLRCSPISGHKSVSWYQQVLGQGPQFIFQYYEKEERGRGNFPDRFSARQFPNYSSELNVNALLLGDSALYLCASSSWGGGGSSYNEQFFGPGTRLTVL.

CDR3 amino acids: CASSQDFLGNQPQHF. Here the CDR3 DNA reads TGTGCCAGCTCCCAGGACTTCTTGGGCAATCAGCCCCAGCATTTT. The chain is built from TRBV18 and TRBJ1-5; D is undetermined. The germline V and J ends were trimmed by 6 bases and 2 bases, with 14 bases remaining between them. In germline, CDR1 is KGHSH, CDR2 LQKENI. CDR3 length: 15 amino acids.

The chain couples TRBV10-3 to TRBJ2-2; D gene uncertain. CDR1 and CDR2 (germline): ENHRY, SYGVKD. The CDR3 is made up of 13 amino acids. With 9 bases removed from V and 1 base from J, the gap between germline ends came to 9 bases. The CDR3 loop is CAILYLNTGELFF. In DNA, the CDR3 is TGTGCCATTTTATACTTGAACACCGGGGAGCTGTTTTTT.

V is TRBV7-9 and J is TRBJ2-5; 7 bases map to TRBD2. Trimming at V came to 5 bases and at J to 4 bases, leaving 7 bases not matched to a gene. CDR1 SEHNR and CDR2 FQNEAQ come from the germline V gene (reference sequence). This CDR3 has 14 residues. CDR3 sequence reads: CASSPRTSSETQYF. In DNA form, the CDR3 reads TGTGCCAGCAGCCCGAGGACTAGTTCAGAGACCCAGTACTTC. The whole variable domain, filled in from reference TRBV7-9 and TRBJ2-5, reads DTGVSQNPRHKITKRGQNVTFRCDPISEHNRLYWYRQTLGQGPEFLTYFQNEAQLEKSRLLSDRFSAERPKGSFSTLEIQRTEQGDSAMYLCASSPRTSSETQYFGPGTRLLVL.

The chain is built from TRBV28 and TRBJ2-7; 11 positions agree with TRBD2. This CDR3 contains 16 residues. Looked up from germline, CDR1 is MDHEN and CDR2 is SYDVKM. After removal of 6 bases from V and 9 bases from J, the junction contained 16 bases not matched to a gene. The CDR3 sequence is CASRLAGGPGSSWQYF. The CDR3 nucleotides read TGTGCCAGCAGGCTAGCGGGAGGCCCCGGATCTTCCTGGCAGTACTTC.

The genes are TRBV12-5 and TRBJ1-2; perhaps TRBD1 as D (5 bases). The CDR3 loop spans 11 amino acids. V was cut by 6 bases and J by 9 bases, with 11 bases left in between. Germline-derived CDR1 and CDR2 are LGHNT and FRNRAP. CDR3 residues: CASGRGYSYTF. In nucleotides, the CDR3 is TGTGCTAGTGGCCGGGGGTACAGCTACACCTTC.

The CDR3 DNA is TGTGCCAGCAGCTGGGGACTAGCGGGACCCGTTAGGGAGCAGTACTTC. Amino acids: CASSWGLAGPVREQYF. This rearrangement joins TRBV7-2 to TRBJ2-5, with 13 bases identical to TRBD2. The CDR3 has 16 amino acids. Germline values: CDR1 SGHTA, CDR2 FQGNSA. The junction had 13 bases not matched to a gene; V was cut back by 4 bases and J by 11 bases.

The rearrangement links TRBV27 to TRBJ2-7, with 9 positions matching TRBD2. V trimming: 5 bases; J trimming: 3 bases; junction bases outside the gene matches: 5. The CDR3 sequence is 14 residues long. Germline CDR1 MNHEY, CDR2 SMNVEV (reference sequence). The CDR3 DNA reads as TGTGCCAGCAGTAGGCTAGCGGGGAACTACGAGCAGTACTTC. As protein: CASSRLAGNYEQYF.

Here the CDR3 DNA reads TGTGCCAGCAGCTTAAGAGGAGACAGGGGCGAAAAACTGTTTTTT. Translated, it gives CASSLRGDRGEKLFF. The chain combines TRBV7-9 with TRBJ1-4; 8 bases map to TRBD1. The trim removed 2 bases at V and 8 bases at J, leaving 7 bases unmatched. Germline loops: CDR1 SEHNR, CDR2 FQNEAQ (reference sequence). The CDR3 spans 15 residues.

This clone showed up just a few times. The chain joins TRBV4-2 to TRBJ2-1; D may be TRBD1 (5 bases). The CDR3 is 14 amino acids. Germline-derived CDR1 and CDR2 are LGHNA and YNFKEQ. Trimming left V 2 bases short and J 5 bases short, with 10 bases between. CDR3 residues: CASSQPQGDNEQFF. CDR3 coding DNA: TGTGCCAGCAGCCAACCACAAGGGGACAATGAGCAGTTCTTC.

This clone was seen more than once but under ten times. This chain joins TRBV6-6 and TRBJ1-2, with TRBD1 matching over 8 bases. With 11 bases clipped from V and 1 base from J, the junction kept 9 bases outside the gene matches. The length of the CDR3 is 14 residues. CDR1 is MNHNY, CDR2 SVGAGI, per germline (reference sequence). The CDR3 DNA follows: TGTGCCGGTCGGACAGGGTTTGGTAACTATGGCTACACCTTC. It is translated as CAGRTGFGNYGYTF.

The chain uses TRBV12-5 and TRBJ1-2, with D uncertain. This CDR3 is 16 amino acids long. The germline V gene has CDR1 LGHNT and CDR2 FRNRAP. Trimming shortened V by 2 bases and J by 6 bases, and 19 bases separated the two germline ends. The CDR3 loop is CASGLLRNYGYNGYTF. The CDR3 region has the DNA TGTGCTAGTGGTTTGCTTCGGAACTATGGCTATAATGGCTACACCTTC.

The chain carries TRBV6-5 and TRBJ1-2; 9 nucleotides align to TRBD1. This CDR3 has 15 amino acids. In germline, CDR1 is MNHEY, CDR2 SVGAGI. V shed 0 bases, J shed 10 bases, and the junction held 9 bases outside the gene matches. The CDR3 here is CASSYSRTGDSVYTF. CDR3 coding DNA: TGTGCCAGCAGTTACTCCAGGACAGGGGATTCGGTCTACACCTTC.

V and J are TRBV5-1 and TRBJ1-1; D is uncertain. Trimming left V 5 bases short and J 0 bases short, with 8 bases between. This CDR3 has 13 residues. Looked up from germline, CDR1 is SGHRS and CDR2 is YFSETQ. In DNA, the CDR3 is TGCGCCAGCAGTCGAGACATGAACACTGAAGCTTTCTTT. This sequence encodes CASSRDMNTEAFF.

The gene calls are TRBV30 and TRBJ1-6; 8 positions agree with TRBD1. The CDR3 extends over 16 amino acids. The V segment lost 7 bases and the J segment 3 bases; nucleotides outside the gene matches: 11. Germline V gene lookup returns CDR1 GTSNPN and CDR2 SVGIG (reference sequence). In DNA, the CDR3 is TGTGCCTCGCCGAACACAACAGGGGGCTATAATTCACCCCTCCACTTT. Translating it yields CASPNTTGGYNSPLHF.

The genes are TRBV9 and TRBJ1-3; a weak D match, TRBD1 (6 bases). Germline values: CDR1 SGDLS, CDR2 YYNGEE. Between the trimmed V and J ends, which lost 4 bases and 2 bases, there was a span of 13 bases. The CDR3 extends over 15 amino acids. CDR3 sequence (DNA): TGTGCCAGCAGCTCGGGGGGACATACTGGAAACACCATATATTTT. Amino acids: CASSSGGHTGNTIYF.

The chain links TRBV5-1 to TRBJ2-7, with TRBD2 matching over 8 bases. J was trimmed by 7 bases and V by 0 bases; bases with no gene match: 9. CDR1 SGHRS and CDR2 YFSETQ come from the germline V gene. The CDR3 runs to 15 residues. The CDR3 nucleotides read TGCGCCAGCAGCTTGGGGTGGACTAGCTCGGGAGAGCAGTACTTC. Protein product: CASSLGWTSSGEQYF.

The gene calls are TRBV6-1 and TRBJ1-1, with a tentative D call TRBD1 (5 bases). V was shortened by 3 bases and J by 6 bases, with 5 bases between the two germline ends. The CDR3 length is 11 residues. CDR1 is MNHNS, CDR2 SASEGT, per germline. CDR3 in DNA: TGTGCCAGCAGTGAGGGGCCTGAAGCTTTCTTT. Amino acids: CASSEGPEAFF.

This chain connects TRBV18 to TRBJ1-1, with a tentative D call TRBD1 (5 bases). CDR1 and CDR2 from the germline V gene are KGHSH and LQKENI. V lost 0 bases, J lost 4 bases, and 9 bases lay in between. This CDR3 spans 14 amino acids. The CDR3 loop reads CASSPPQGGTEAFF. CDR3 nucleotides: TGTGCCAGCTCACCACCGCAGGGAGGCACTGAAGCTTTCTTT.

The chain employs TRBV7-8 and TRBJ2-7; D may be TRBD2 (5 bases). This CDR3 has 16 amino acids. The V gene lost 6 bases and the J gene lost 3 bases, with 21 bases spanning the gap. The germline V gene encodes CDR1 SGHVS and CDR2 FQNEAQ. The CDR3 nucleotides read TGTGCCAGCAGTCCAAAGGACTCGCGGGCACTCTACGAGCAGTACTTC. Translating gives CASSPKDSRALYEQYF.